This TCR beta chain was found in a study of OX40 agonist ivuxolimab in advanced cancers. In terms of the full investigation: The costimulatory receptor OX40 (CD134) was targeted by ivuxolimab, a fully human IgG2 agonistic monoclonal antibody. Intravenous ivuxolimab was administered to patients every 2 weeks at six dose levels: 0.01, 0.1, 0.3, 1.5, 3 and 10 mg/kg. Among the 50 to 55 dose-escalation patients, about 20 had hepatocellular carcinoma, 15 or so melanoma, 9 renal cell carcinoma and 9 head and neck cancer. A male proportion of 82.7% and a mean age of 60 years, ranging from 23 to 79, were recorded for the dose-escalation cohort. Patients were allowed to have had prior anti-PD-1, anti-PD-L1 or anti-CTLA-4 therapy, and approximately 40% of the dose-escalation patients had been treated with checkpoint inhibitors. Partial responses occurred in three dose-escalation patients: two with cutaneous melanoma and one with hepatocellular carcinoma. Peripheral TCRbeta sequencing aimed to test whether ivuxolimab altered TCR sequence diversity and caused clonal T-cell expansion. The monotherapy dose-escalation portion (N = 52 patients) of the phase I ivuxolimab trial is reported in the paper.

The trial excluded patients who had a history of autoimmune disease or were on systemic immunosuppression. Peripheral blood for TCR sequencing was drawn from every dose cohort at baseline, at cycle 4 day 1 and at cycle 7 day 1. Samples were obtained from an open-label, multicenter, first-in-human phase I dose-escalation trial of ivuxolimab. The trial enrolled adults with locally advanced or metastatic head and neck squamous cell, hepatocellular, melanoma or renal cell carcinoma. Before TCR sequencing, CD4+ T cells and CD8+ T cells from peripheral blood were sorted into separate populations. Here is what the overall study found, with its caveats: The antigen specificity of the clonally expanded peripheral T cells was not determined. In the 0.1-3.0 mg/kg groups, partial responders were among the patients with the lowest normalized peripheral clonal expansion, particularly in CD8+ T cells. After ivuxolimab, CD8+ T cells had more expanded clones than CD4+ T cells on average. Low levels of normalized T-cell clonal expansion were also seen in some patients who did not respond. At doses of 0.1 to 3.0 mg/kg, clonal expansion of both CD4+ and CD8+ T cells in blood was seen between baseline and week 6.

Genomic DNA was extracted from sorted cells for sequencing of the TCRbeta CDR3 region. TCRbeta CDR3 regions were sequenced using the immunoSEQ Assay. The table was pulled from immuneACCESS by TCRdb, which kept in-frame rearrangements only. Such tables lose some clones; where checked, under half of the loss comes from unresolved V genes, and the rest has no known cause. The table for this sample lists about 58,000 clones; approximately 83% of them were counted only once. The ten largest clonotypes hold 1.4% to 1.5% of the sample. About this clone: The antigen this receptor binds is unknown. No quality values exist for individual bases; no much larger clone is one base distant.

CDR1 is given as SEHNR and CDR2 as FQNEAQ, both from the germline V gene (reference sequence). V ends up 4 bases short and J 3 bases short, with an unmatched junction base count of 8. Reading from cysteine to phenylalanine, the CDR3 counts 15 amino acids. Only CDR3 DNA is held: 45 bases, read in frame from base 1. The origin of this receptor is an adult with an advanced solid tumor such as melanoma, head and neck, liver or kidney cancer. The rearranged segments are TRBV7-9 and TRBJ2-7; 8 nucleotides in the junction match TRBD1. The sample here was CD4+ or CD8+ T cells sorted from blood, taken in a trial of the OX40 agonist ivuxolimab. In nucleotides, the sequence is TGTGCCAGCAGCTCTCGGACAGGGAACGGCTACGAGCAGTACTTC. This gives the protein CASSSRTGNGYEQYF.